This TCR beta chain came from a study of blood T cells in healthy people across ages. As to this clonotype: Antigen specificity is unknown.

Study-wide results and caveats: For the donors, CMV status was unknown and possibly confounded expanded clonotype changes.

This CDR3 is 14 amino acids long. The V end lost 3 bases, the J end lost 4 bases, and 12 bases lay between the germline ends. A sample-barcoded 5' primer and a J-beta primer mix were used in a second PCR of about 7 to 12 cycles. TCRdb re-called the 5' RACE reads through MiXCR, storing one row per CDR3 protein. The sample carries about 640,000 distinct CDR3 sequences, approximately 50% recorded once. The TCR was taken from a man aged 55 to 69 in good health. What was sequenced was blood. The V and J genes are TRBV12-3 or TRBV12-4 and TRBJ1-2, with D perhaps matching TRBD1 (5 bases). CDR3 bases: TGTGCCAGCAGTTTGGGCAGGGAGAGCTATGGCTACACCTTC. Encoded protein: CASSLGRESYGYTF.